This TCR beta chain was identified in a study of blood T cell repertoires in COVID-19. Study at large: Samples representing acute and convalescent COVID-19 were sourced from the United States, Italy and Spain. PBMCs, B-cell-depleted T cells, or T cells provided the cDNA or gDNA that made up the material.

The CDR3 is made up of 12 amino acids. Germline V gene sequence: CDR1 MNHEY, CDR2 SMNVEV (reference sequence). Deletions cut 6 bases from V and 15 bases from J, with 18 bases between. The table came from immunoSEQ multiplex PCR; TCRdb's copy has only in-frame clones and leaves some out. The repertoire holds approximately 150,000 clones, about 86% seen once, with roughly 3% in the top ten. The chain joins TRBV27 to TRBJ2-1, with a tentative D call TRBD1 (5 bases). The sample was peripheral blood. This clonotype originated in a man in his 70s with acute or convalescent COVID-19. The chain's CDR3 is CASSSPAGWLFF. CDR3 nucleotide sequence: TGTGCCAGCAGCTCCCCGGCAGGGTGGCTGTTCTTC.